Detailed here is one TCR beta chain. How the authors handled the data: From reference gene primer amplification, estimates of nucleated cell counts were derived. Method: immunoSEQ multiplex PCR; TCRdb's copy keeps in-frame clones and lacks some. Clone size and V and J calls were adopted from that table, with D and trimming inferred from the DNA. The profile shows approximately 160,000 clones, roughly 88% of them singletons. This entry comes from a study of blood T cell repertoires in COVID-19. In the study overall: Both acute and convalescent COVID-19 samples were obtained from the United States, Italy and Spain. PBMCs, B-cell-depleted T cells, or T cells provided the cDNA or gDNA that made up the material.

V trimming: 6 bases; J trimming: 2 bases; junction bases outside the gene matches: 15. The CDR3 covers 19 residues. From germline, CDR1 is SNHLY and CDR2 FYNNEI. The V gene is TRBV2, the J gene TRBJ2-3, with 12 bases lining up with TRBD1. Sequenced input: peripheral blood. The source of this sequence is a man between 60 and 75 years old who had recovered from COVID-19. The CDR3 sequence: CASRYTPGQGAPSTDTQYF. Here the CDR3 DNA reads TGTGCCAGCAGATATACTCCGGGACAGGGGGCTCCCTCCACAGATACGCAGTATTTT. The variable domain in full, completed from reference TRBV2 and TRBJ2-3, reads EPEVTQTPSHQVTQMGQEVILRCVPISNHLYFYWYRQILGQKVEFLVSFYNNEISEKSEIFDDQFSVERPDGSNFTLKIRSTKLEDSAMYFCASRYTPGQGAPSTDTQYFGPGTRLTVL.